The 13 T cell receptor beta chains below were found in one sample sequenced in a study of early T cells in non-severe SARS-CoV-2 infection. MiXCR, applied by TCRdb to the 5' RACE reads, yields one record per CDR3 protein. The sample has about 110,000 distinct CDR3 sequences, around 10% seen once. The sequencing input was whole blood. The source of these receptors is an adult who was a healthcare worker with PCR-confirmed SARS-CoV-2 infection or an uninfected control (not recorded which).

The chain employs TRBV27 and TRBJ1-2; the match to TRBD1 covers 7 bases. The germline V gene encodes CDR1 MNHEY and CDR2 SMNVEV (reference sequence). After removal of 0 bases from V and 8 bases from J, the junction contained 12 bases not matched to a gene. The CDR3 loop spans 16 amino acids. This chain's CDR3 is CASSLSTTNRGGGYTF. CDR3 sequence (DNA): TGTGCCAGCAGTTTATCGACCACAAACAGGGGTGGAGGCTACACCTTC.

The chain recombines TRBV19 with TRBJ2-2, with 8 positions matching TRBD2. Germline CDR1 is LNHDA and CDR2 is SQIVND (reference sequence). Losses at the gene ends were 7 bases for V and 3 bases for J; bases not matched to a gene: 7. This CDR3 spans 15 amino acids. CDR3 bases: TGTGCCAGTAAGACAAGCGGGAGATACACCGGGGAGCTGTTTTTT. Translated, it gives CASKTSGRYTGELFF.

Many counts were recorded for this clonotype. This chain connects TRBV2 to TRBJ2-7; TRBD1 aligns across 12 bases. The ends lost 2 bases at V and 5 bases at J; junction bases unmatched: 7. The CDR3 is 16 residues long. The germline gives CDR1 SNHLY, CDR2 FYNNEI. CDR3 in amino acids: CASSELRDRGPHEQYF. The CDR3 DNA reads as TGTGCCAGCAGTGAATTGAGGGACAGGGGGCCTCACGAGCAGTACTTC.

This clonotype was counted a few times. The V gene is TRBV6-5, the J gene TRBJ2-6; D remains unclear. V lost 2 bases and J 4 bases, leaving 6 bases between the germline ends. The CDR3 sequence is 14 residues long. Germline V gene lookup returns CDR1 MNHEY and CDR2 SVGAGI. The DNA of the CDR3 is TGTGCCAGCAGTTACGGTGGCGGGGCCAACGTCCTGACTTTC. Its protein is CASSYGGGANVLTF.

This clonotype has a handful of counts. J is TRBJ2-6 and V is TRBV6-6; D is ambiguous. V was shortened by 6 bases and J by 0 bases, with 3 bases between the two germline ends. The CDR3 covers 13 residues. CDR1 and CDR2 from the germline V gene are MNHNY and SVGAGI (reference sequence). CDR3 sequence: CASRGSGANVLTF. As DNA, the CDR3 is TGTGCCAGCAGGGGCTCTGGGGCCAACGTCCTGACTTTC.

Ten or more counts support this clonotype. The chain carries TRBV7-9 and TRBJ1-1; D uncertain. The CDR3 sequence is 11 residues long. The V and J ends lost 5 bases and 11 bases respectively, with 12 bases between them. The germline CDR1 and CDR2 sequences are SEHNR and FQNEAQ (reference sequence). CDR3 protein: CASSNRDEAFF. The CDR3 coding sequence is TGTGCCAGCAGCAATCGGGATGAGGCTTTCTTT. The whole variable domain, filled in from reference TRBV7-9 and TRBJ1-1, reads DTGVSQNPRHKITKRGQNVTFRCDPISEHNRLYWYRQTLGQGPEFLTYFQNEAQLEKSRLLSDRFSAERPKGSFSTLEIQRTEQGDSAMYLCASSNRDEAFFGQGTRLTVV.

This clonotype has a count of ten or more. The chain couples TRBV6-1 to TRBJ2-1; 13 bases map to TRBD2. This CDR3 is 17 amino acids long. Trimming cost V 0 bases and J 8 bases; bases outside gene matches: 7. Germline V gene lookup returns CDR1 MNHNS and CDR2 SASEGT. This chain's CDR3 is CASSEAELAGGLYEQFF. The CDR3 DNA reads TGTGCCAGCAGTGAAGCGGAACTAGCGGGAGGGCTGTATGAGCAGTTCTTC.

The chain couples TRBV4-2 to TRBJ2-7; D not certain. Germline CDR1 and CDR2: LGHNA and YNFKEQ. This CDR3 comprises 12 residues. V lost 0 bases and J lost 5, with 5 bases in between. CDR3 residues: CASSQDRDEQYF. CDR3 nucleotides: TGTGCCAGCAGCCAAGATCGGGACGAGCAGTACTTC.

This clonotype was found a few times. V gene TRBV21-1 combines with J gene TRBJ2-7; the table calls TRBD1, which could not be checked here. TRBV21-1 is a pseudogene. The CDR3 loop spans 11 amino acids. CDR3 sequence reads: CASLQGYEQYF. The DNA for the CDR3 is TGTGCCAGTCTACAGGGCTACGAGCAGTACTTC.

At least ten counts were recorded for this clonotype. The chain is built from TRBV4-1 and TRBJ2-3, with 9 bases lining up with TRBD2. After removal of 0 bases from V and 2 bases from J, the junction contained 6 bases not matched to a gene. Germline V lookup: CDR1 MGHRA, CDR2 YSYEKL. The CDR3 covers 17 residues. The CDR3: CASSQEATSGNTDTQYF. The CDR3 bases are TGCGCCAGCAGCCAAGAGGCGACTAGCGGTAACACAGATACGCAGTATTTT.

This clonotype was detected only a few times. The chain carries TRBV28 and TRBJ2-1; D call uncertain. V was shortened by 5 bases and J by 8 bases, with 10 bases between the two germline ends. This CDR3 has 12 residues. Germline CDR1 and CDR2: MDHEN and SYDVKM. DNA of the CDR3: TGTGCCAGCAGTGGTCGGTGGTATGAGCAGTTCTTC. It translates to CASSGRWYEQFF.

This clonotype came up a few times. V usage is TRBV21-1 and J usage is TRBJ1-6; the table names TRBD1, a call not compared with the DNA. TRBV21-1 is a known pseudogene. The CDR3 extends over 18 amino acids. The CDR3 here is CASSKDLMDRIHNSPLHF. The CDR3 nucleotides are TGTGCCAGCAGCAAAGACTTGATGGACAGGATCCATAATTCACCCCTCCACTTT.

The table lists this clonotype with many counts. The chain employs TRBV10-3 and TRBJ2-6, with D tentatively TRBD2 (5 bases). Germline V CDR1 and CDR2: ENHRY, SYGVKD. The ends were cut back, 2 bases at V and 0 bases at J, with 5 bases in the middle. There are 15 residues in the CDR3. CDR3 in DNA: TGTGCCATCAGTGAGGGAGGCTCTGGGGCCAACGTCCTGACTTTC. Its translation is CAISEGGSGANVLTF.